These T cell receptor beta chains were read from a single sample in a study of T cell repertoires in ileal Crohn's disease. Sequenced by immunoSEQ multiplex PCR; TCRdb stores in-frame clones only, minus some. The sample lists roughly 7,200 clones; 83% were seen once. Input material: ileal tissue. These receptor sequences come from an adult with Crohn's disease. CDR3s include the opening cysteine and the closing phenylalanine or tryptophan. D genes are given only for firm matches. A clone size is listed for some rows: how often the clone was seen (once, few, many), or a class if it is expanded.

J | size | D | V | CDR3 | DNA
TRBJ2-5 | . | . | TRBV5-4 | CASSLAGTQYF | TGTGCCAGCAGCTTGGCGGGGACCCAGTACTTC
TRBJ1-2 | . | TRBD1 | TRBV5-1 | CASSLGTGANYGYTF | TGCGCCAGCAGCCTTGGGACAGGGGCTAACTATGGCTACACCTTC
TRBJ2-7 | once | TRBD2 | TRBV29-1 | CSVSGLAGRYEQYF | TGCAGCGTATCCGGACTAGCGGGACGATACGAGCAGTACTTC
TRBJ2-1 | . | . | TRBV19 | CASTRGRQRYNEQFF | TGTGCCAGTACCCGAGGGAGACAACGCTACAATGAGCAGTTCTTC
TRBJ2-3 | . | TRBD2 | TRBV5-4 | CASSRTRGTDTQYF | TGTGCCAGCAGCCGGACTAGGGGAACAGATACGCAGTATTTT
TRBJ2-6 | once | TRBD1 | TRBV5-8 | CASSLLHGTGTLGANVLTF | TGTGCCAGCAGCTTGTTACATGGGACAGGGACTCTGGGGGCCAACGTCCTGACTTTC
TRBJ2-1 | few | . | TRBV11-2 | CASSLSRSYNEQFF | TGTGCCAGCAGCTTGTCCCGCTCCTACAATGAGCAGTTCTTC
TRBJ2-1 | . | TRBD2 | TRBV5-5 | CASSFALTSGSLYNEQFF | TGTGCCAGCAGCTTTGCACTTACTAGCGGCTCCCTCTACAATGAGCAGTTCTTC
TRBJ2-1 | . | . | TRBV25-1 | CASSPGGISYNEQFF | TGTGCCAGCAGTCCAGGGGGGATTTCCTACAATGAGCAGTTCTTC
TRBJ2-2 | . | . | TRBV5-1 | CASSLEVLGELFF | TGCGCCAGCAGCTTGGAAGTACTGGGGGAGCTGTTTTTT
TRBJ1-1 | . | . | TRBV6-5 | CASSYDVRGNTEAFF | TGTGCCAGCAGCTACGACGTTCGGGGGAACACTGAAGCTTTCTTT
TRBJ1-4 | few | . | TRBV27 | CASSLGGNEKLFF | TGTGCCAGCTCTCTCGGGGGGAATGAAAAACTGTTTTTT
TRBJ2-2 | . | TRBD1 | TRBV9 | CASSAHQGATGELFF | TGTGCCAGCAGCGCACACCAGGGGGCCACCGGGGAGCTGTTTTTT
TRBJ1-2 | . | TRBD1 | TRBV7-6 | CASSTGQGAYYGYTF | TGTGCCAGCAGCACGGGACAGGGGGCTTACTATGGCTACACCTTC
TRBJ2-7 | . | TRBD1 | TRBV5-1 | CASSQEYRGSEQYF | TGCGCCAGCAGCCAGGAATACAGGGGTAGCGAGCAGTACTTC
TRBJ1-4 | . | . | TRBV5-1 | CASSEGDGEKLFF | TGCGCCAGCAGCGAAGGGGATGGCGAAAAACTGTTTTTT
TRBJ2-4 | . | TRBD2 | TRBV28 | CASSFVRLAENIQYF | TGTGCCAGCAGTTTTGTCCGGCTAGCGGAAAACATTCAGTACTTC
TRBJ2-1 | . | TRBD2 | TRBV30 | CAWSKAGTSGYNEQFF | TGTGCCTGGAGTAAGGCCGGGACTAGCGGGTACAATGAGCAGTTCTTC
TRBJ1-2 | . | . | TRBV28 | CASSLRLDYGYTF | TGTGCCAGCAGTTTGAGATTGGACTATGGCTACACCTTC
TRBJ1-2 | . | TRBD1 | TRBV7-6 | CASSQGQGSYGYTF | TGTGCCAGCAGCCAGGGACAGGGATCCTATGGCTACACCTTC
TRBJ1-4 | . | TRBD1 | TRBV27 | CASSSWTGGREKLFF | TGTGCCAGCAGTTCGTGGACAGGGGGTCGTGAAAAACTGTTTTTT
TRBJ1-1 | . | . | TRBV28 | CASSTPGVMNTEAFF | TGTGCCAGCAGTACTCCGGGGGTTATGAACACTGAAGCTTTCTTT